These 2 T cell receptor beta chains came from one sample sequenced in a study of T cell responses to AZD1222 COVID-19 vaccine. This table comes from immunoSEQ multiplex PCR, and its TCRdb copy is limited to in-frame clones, with some not included. The profile shows about 130,000 clones, approximately 84% of them singletons. This specimen consisted of peripheral blood, obtained on day 0 of AZD1222 vaccination. All receptors derive from an adult in good health.

This clone was detected only a few times. The chain is built from TRBV7-9 and TRBJ1-2; D unresolved. The CDR3 spans 14 residues. Per the germline V gene, CDR1 is SEHNR and CDR2 is FQNEAQ (reference sequence). V was shortened by 4 bases and J by 6 bases, with 15 bases between the two germline ends. The CDR3 is CASSSSPGPDGYTF. The CDR3 DNA sequence: TGTGCCAGCAGCTCATCTCCTGGTCCCGATGGCTACACCTTC.

This chain links TRBV7-9 with TRBJ1-3; no reliable D call. Germline V lookup: CDR1 SEHNR, CDR2 FQNEAQ (reference sequence). V shed 10 bases and J shed 0 bases, with 13 bases lying between them. The CDR3 runs to 14 residues. The CDR3 DNA reads as TGTGCCACACTAGCAGGTCGCTCTGGAAACACCATATATTTT. This encodes CATLAGRSGNTIYF.